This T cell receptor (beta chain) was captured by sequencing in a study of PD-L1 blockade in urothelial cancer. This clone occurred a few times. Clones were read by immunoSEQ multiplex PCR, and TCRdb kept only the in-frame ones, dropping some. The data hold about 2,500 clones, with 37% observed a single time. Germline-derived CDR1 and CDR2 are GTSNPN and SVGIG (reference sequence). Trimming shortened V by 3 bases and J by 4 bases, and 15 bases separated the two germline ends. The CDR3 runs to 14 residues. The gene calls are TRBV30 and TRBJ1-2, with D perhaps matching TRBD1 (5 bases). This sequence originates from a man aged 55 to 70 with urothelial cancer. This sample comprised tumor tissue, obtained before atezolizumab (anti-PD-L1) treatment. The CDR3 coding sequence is TGTGCCTGGAGCACCGGGACCGAGGGCTATGGCTACACCTTC. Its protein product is CAWSTGTEGYGYTF.